The next 2 T cell receptor beta chains were all read from a single sample in a study of cytomegalovirus exposure and HLA in healthy donors. The PCR was carried out with 60 Vbeta primers and 13 Jbeta primers. Sequencing was performed with immunoSEQ multiplex PCR; in TCRdb, only in-frame clones are kept and a portion is missing. This sample carries some 110,000 clones, 76% of them seen once, and the ten largest clones take 1.9%. Sequenced: PBMCs. These receptor sequences come from a man between 50 and 59 years old in good health and CMV-seronegative.

This clone was observed a handful of times. This chain links TRBV19 with TRBJ1-5; 9 bases agree with TRBD1. With 3 bases clipped from V and 1 base from J, the junction kept 10 bases outside the gene matches. This CDR3 is 18 amino acids long. Germline CDR1 is LNHDA and CDR2 is SQIVND (reference sequence). CDR3 bases: TGTGCCAGTAGTATCGGGACAGGGCGCGTAGGGAGCAATCAGCCCCAGCATTTT. Protein sequence: CASSIGTGRVGSNQPQHF. The variable domain in full, completed from reference TRBV19 and TRBJ1-5, reads DGGITQSPKYLFRKEGQNVTLSCEQNLNHDAMYWYRQDPGQGLRLIYYSQIVNDFQKGDIAEGYSVSREKKESFPLTVTSAQKNPTAFYLCASSIGTGRVGSNQPQHFGDGTRLSIL.

The genes are TRBV5-1 and TRBJ2-5, with 8 bases that match TRBD2. Losses at the gene ends were 0 bases for V and 1 base for J; bases not matched to a gene: 5. The length of the CDR3 is 16 residues. The germline CDR1 and CDR2 sequences are SGHRS and YFSETQ. CDR3: CASSLGAGGLQETQYF. CDR3 bases: TGCGCCAGCAGCTTGGGTGCGGGGGGCCTCCAAGAGACCCAGTACTTC.